Listed here are 21 T cell receptor beta chains from one sample, sequenced in a study of T cell responses to AZD1222 COVID-19 vaccine. Assay: immunoSEQ multiplex PCR; the TCRdb copy retains only in-frame clones and omits some. Here the sample spans some 280,000 clones, 94% being singletons. Sequenced material: peripheral blood, taken 28 days after the second AZD1222 dose. The receptors derive from an adult who received the AZD1222 COVID-19 vaccine.

The chain combines TRBV11-2 with TRBJ2-7; 9 bases align to TRBD2. Germline values: CDR1 SGHAT, CDR2 FQNNGV. CDR3 size: 16 residues. Trimming at V came to 5 bases and at J to 4 bases, leaving 12 bases not matched to a gene. This chain's CDR3 is CASSPLGRTSVYEQYF. CDR3 sequence (DNA): TGTGCCAGCAGCCCTCTAGGCCGGACTAGCGTTTACGAGCAGTACTTC.

The gene calls are TRBV5-1 and TRBJ2-5; D gene uncertain. Deletions cut 0 bases from V and 5 bases from J, with 11 bases between. This CDR3 is 14 amino acids long. Germline V CDR1 and CDR2: SGHRS, YFSETQ. CDR3 sequence reads: CASSLEPPVETQYF. The CDR3 coding sequence is TGCGCCAGCAGCTTGGAACCGCCTGTGGAGACCCAGTACTTC.

V and J are TRBV13 and TRBJ1-5; D perhaps matches TRBD1 (6 bases). Germline CDR1 PRHDT, CDR2 FYEKMQ (reference sequence). The V gene lost 3 bases and the J gene lost 2 bases, with 14 bases spanning the gap. This CDR3 contains 16 residues. The CDR3 coding sequence is TGTGCCAGCAGCTTCCCGACAGGCAGCGGCAATCAGCCCCAGCATTTT. Its translation is CASSFPTGSGNQPQHF.

This chain links TRBV2 with TRBJ2-7, with 11 bases fitting TRBD1. Trimming removed 6 bases from V and 5 bases from J; junction bases left unmatched: 12. Per the germline V gene, CDR1 is SNHLY and CDR2 is FYNNEI. This CDR3 has 16 amino acids. As DNA, the CDR3 is TGTGCCAGCAGATTCCGTGTGAGGACAGGGGGCAACGAGCAGTACTTC. Residues: CASRFRVRTGGNEQYF. Full variable domain (outside the CDR3, taken from reference TRBV2 and TRBJ2-7): EPEVTQTPSHQVTQMGQEVILRCVPISNHLYFYWYRQILGQKVEFLVSFYNNEISEKSEIFDDQFSVERPDGSNFTLKIRSTKLEDSAMYFCASRFRVRTGGNEQYFGPGTRLTVT.

The chain links TRBV19 to TRBJ2-2, with D hard to call. CDR3 length: 14 amino acids. V lost 7 bases to trimming and J lost 3 bases, with 12 bases between them. Germline V lookup: CDR1 LNHDA, CDR2 SQIVND (reference sequence). The CDR3 region has the DNA TGTGCCAGTAACCCTAGGACCCACACCGGGGAGCTGTTTTTT. Protein product: CASNPRTHTGELFF.

The chain couples TRBV7-9 to TRBJ1-1; D gene unclear. Germline CDR1 and CDR2: SEHNR and FQNEAQ (reference sequence). Trimming removed 1 base at V and 7 bases at J, with 10 bases between. The CDR3 has 13 amino acids. CDR3 nucleotides: TGTGCCAGCAGCTTAGGGGGATTGGTTGAAGCTTTCTTT. Encoded protein: CASSLGGLVEAFF.

V usage is TRBV11-3 and J usage is TRBJ2-2; 7 positions match TRBD1. V shed 5 bases, J shed 7 bases, and the junction held 13 bases outside the gene matches. Germline loops: CDR1 SGHNT, CDR2 YENEEA. The CDR3 contains 16 residues. The CDR3 nucleotides are TGTGCCAGCAGCCCGACCGGGACAGACGACCTCGGGGAGCTGTTTTTT. This sequence encodes CASSPTGTDDLGELFF. Together with reference TRBV11-3 and TRBJ2-2, the CDR3 gives the full variable domain: EAGVVQSPRYKIIEKKQPVAFWCNPISGHNTLYWYLQNLGQGPELLIRYENEEAVDDSQLPKDRFSAERLKGVDSTLKIQPAELGDSAVYLCASSPTGTDDLGELFFGEGSRLTVL.

The rearrangement uses TRBV28 and TRBJ1-5; D ambiguous. The CDR3 is made up of 12 amino acids. The V and J ends lost 6 bases and 7 bases respectively, with 10 bases between them. Germline CDR1 MDHEN, CDR2 SYDVKM. The CDR3 DNA reads TGTGCCAGCAGCTCCGAGGCCCAGCCCCAGCATTTT. It encodes CASSSEAQPQHF.

To note about this clone: The sample contains more than one DNA sequence encoding this CDR3. The gene calls are TRBV7-9 and TRBJ1-1, with a possible D match to TRBD1 (5 bases). Germline-derived CDR1 and CDR2 are SEHNR and FQNEAQ (reference sequence). The CDR3 length is 13 residues. The germline V and J ends were trimmed by 4 bases and 1 base, with 7 bases remaining between them. CDR3 coding DNA: TGTGCCAGCAGCTCCCAGGGGAACACTGAAGCTTTCTTT. Translation gives CASSSQGNTEAFF.

This rearrangement joins TRBV5-1 to TRBJ2-1; the match to TRBD1 covers 8 bases. Germline V CDR1 and CDR2: SGHRS, YFSETQ. V was clipped by 4 bases and J by 4 bases; unmatched bases: 10. The CDR3 is made up of 16 amino acids. The CDR3 DNA sequence: TGCGCCAGCAGCGTAGACCAGGACAGGGTATACAATGAGCAGTTCTTC. It is translated as CASSVDQDRVYNEQFF.

The chain recombines TRBV28 with TRBJ2-7, with 12 bases aligning to TRBD2. The J segment lost 3 bases and the V segment lost 6 bases, leaving 6 bases of the junction unmatched. CDR1 and CDR2 from the germline V gene are MDHEN and SYDVKM. This CDR3 comprises 15 residues. The CDR3 here is CASRSGTSGYYEQYF. Written as DNA, the CDR3 is TGTGCCAGCAGATCCGGGACTAGCGGGTACTACGAGCAGTACTTC.

The rearrangement uses TRBV15 and TRBJ2-5; 9 positions agree with TRBD2. CDR1 LNHNV and CDR2 YYDKDF come from the germline V gene (reference sequence). V lost 0 bases to trimming and J lost 1 base; unmatched junction nucleotides: 6. The CDR3 is 17 residues long. CDR3 coding DNA: TGTGCCACCAGCAGAGATGCTAGCGGGGCCTCCCAAGAGACCCAGTACTTC. It encodes CATSRDASGASQETQYF.

This rearrangement joins TRBV19 to TRBJ2-4; 7 bases agree with TRBD2. V gave up 5 bases and J gave up 7 bases; unmatched junction bases: 5. CDR1 is LNHDA, CDR2 SQIVND, per germline (reference sequence). The CDR3 contains 13 residues. The CDR3 sequence is CASSASGMNIQYF. The DNA for the CDR3 is TGTGCCAGTAGTGCAAGCGGGATGAACATTCAGTACTTC.

The V call is TRBV3-1 (or the pseudogene TRBV3-2), the J call TRBJ2-1, with no clear D. CDR3 length: 16 amino acids. V shed 4 bases and J shed 9 bases, with 22 bases lying between them. Germline values: CDR1 LGHDT, CDR2 YNNKEL (reference sequence). The CDR3 sequence: CASSRGTWPPIGEQFF. The DNA of the CDR3 is TGTGCCAGCAGCCGTGGTACGTGGCCGCCTATTGGTGAGCAGTTCTTC.

The chain combines TRBV5-6 with TRBJ1-6; D is unresolved. V lost 2 bases and J lost 7, with 10 bases in between. The germline V gene encodes CDR1 SGHDT and CDR2 YYEEEE. The CDR3 sequence is 14 residues long. CDR3 in amino acids: CASSFGERNSPLHF. The CDR3 nucleotides are TGTGCCAGCAGCTTCGGGGAGCGAAATTCACCCCTCCACTTT.

The chain uses TRBV6-4 and TRBJ1-3; D unresolved. CDR3 size: 15 residues. CDR1 is MRHNA, CDR2 SNTAGT, per germline. V was pared by 0 bases and J by 0 bases, with 6 bases between. CDR3 protein: CASSDSRASGNTIYF. CDR3 in DNA: TGTGCCAGCAGTGACTCGAGGGCCTCTGGAAACACCATATATTTT.

CDR3 region: CASTVRGAHTEAFF. The DNA for the CDR3 is TGTGCCAGCACCGTCAGGGGCGCGCACACTGAAGCTTTCTTT. The chain links TRBV5-4 to TRBJ1-1; tentative D call: TRBD1 (6 bases). V was trimmed by 6 bases and J by 3 bases, leaving 15 bases between them. The CDR3 covers 14 residues. The germline gives CDR1 SGHNT, CDR2 YYREEE (reference sequence).

V and J are TRBV2 and TRBJ2-5; D perhaps matches TRBD1 (5 bases). Trimming stripped 3 bases from V and 0 bases from J, with 5 bases between. The germline CDR1 and CDR2 sequences are SNHLY and FYNNEI. CDR3 length equals 13 residues. CDR3 region: CASSEDNQETQYF. CDR3 nucleotides: TGTGCCAGCAGTGAGGACAACCAAGAGACCCAGTACTTC. Together with reference TRBV2 and TRBJ2-5, the CDR3 gives the full variable domain: EPEVTQTPSHQVTQMGQEVILRCVPISNHLYFYWYRQILGQKVEFLVSFYNNEISEKSEIFDDQFSVERPDGSNFTLKIRSTKLEDSAMYFCASSEDNQETQYFGPGTRLLVL.

The V gene is TRBV19, the J gene TRBJ2-6, with 7 bases matching TRBD1. The CDR3 has 17 residues. Trimming took 4 bases from V and 0 from J; bases not matched to a gene: 6. In germline, CDR1 is LNHDA, CDR2 SQIVND (reference sequence). Here the CDR3 DNA reads TGTGCCAGTAGTAGTGTCAGGGGGTCCTCTGGGGCCAACGTCCTGACTTTC. As protein: CASSSVRGSSGANVLTF.

J is TRBJ2-2 and V is TRBV6-6; D is unclear. The germline V gene has CDR1 MNHNY and CDR2 SVGAGI (reference sequence). The CDR3 is made up of 11 amino acids. V was pared by 7 bases and J by 5 bases, with 5 bases between. The CDR3, as DNA: TGTGCCAGCATGAGAACCGGGGAGCTGTTTTTT. It specifies CASMRTGELFF.

Details on this clone: Additional DNA sequences in this sample encode the identical CDR3. This sequence joins TRBV5-6 and TRBJ1-5, with 7 bases that match TRBD1. J lost 4 bases, V lost 4 bases, and 2 bases had no gene match. The germline CDR1 and CDR2 sequences are SGHDT and YYEEEE. The CDR3 has 13 residues. In nucleotides, the CDR3 is TGTGCCAGCAGCAGGACAGGAAATCAGCCCCAGCATTTT. Translation gives CASSRTGNQPQHF.